This is a list of T cell receptor beta chains from one sample in a study of cytomegalovirus exposure and HLA in healthy donors. Here immunoSEQ multiplex PCR was the method, and the copy in TCRdb shows in-frame clones only, minus some. This sample lists 100,000 or so clones; its ten largest clones have 0.55% to 0.65%. Sequenced sample: PBMCs. The receptors derive from a man over 45 in good health and CMV-seronegative. Both conserved end residues are part of each CDR3. A D gene is named only where the DNA matches it firmly.

D: TRBD2; V: TRBV11-3; J: TRBJ2-7; CDR3: CASSPGTSGYEQYF; DNA: TGTGCCAGCAGCCCAGGTACTAGCGGATACGAGCAGTACTTC
D: NA; V: TRBV27; J: TRBJ2-7; CDR3: CASKRTPKSYEQYF; DNA: TGTGCCAGCAAACGGACTCCCAAATCCTACGAGCAGTACTTC
D: NA; V: TRBV2; J: TRBJ1-5; CDR3: CASKGDSTKQHF; DNA: TGTGCCAGCAAGGGAGACTCGACAAAGCAGCATTTT
D: NA; V: TRBV30; J: TRBJ2-5; CDR3: CAWSRQGRETQYF; DNA: TGTGCCTGGAGTAGGCAGGGGAGAGAGACCCAGTACTTC
D: NA; V: TRBV2; J: TRBJ2-7; CDR3: CASRNGGLRKGSSYEQYF; DNA: TGTGCCAGCAGGAACGGGGGACTCCGAAAGGGAAGCTCCTACGAGCAGTACTTC
D: TRBD2; V: TRBV27; J: TRBJ2-3; CDR3: CASRTGLAGGRDTQYF; DNA: TGTGCCAGCAGGACAGGACTAGCGGGGGGCAGGGATACGCAGTATTTT
D: NA; V: TRBV29-1; J: TRBJ1-1; CDR3: CSVVEHTEAFF; DNA: TGCAGCGTTGTGGAGCACACTGAAGCTTTCTTT
D: TRBD1; V: TRBV7-9; J: TRBJ1-4; CDR3: CASSLAGTGEKLFF; DNA: TGTGCCAGCAGCTTGGCCGGGACAGGAGAAAAACTGTTTTTT
D: TRBD1; V: TRBV4-1; J: TRBJ1-2; CDR3: CASSRGGGLANYGYTF; DNA: TGCGCCAGCAGCCGAGGGGGCGGGCTAGCTAACTATGGCTACACCTTC
D: NA; V: TRBV7-2; J: TRBJ2-7; CDR3: CASSLEKGFYEQYF; DNA: TGTGCCAGCAGCTTAGAAAAGGGGTTCTACGAGCAGTACTTC
D: NA; V: TRBV11-2; J: TRBJ2-7; CDR3: CASSLFPVFSYEQYF; DNA: TGTGCCAGCAGCTTATTTCCGGTTTTCTCCTACGAGCAGTACTTC
D: NA; V: TRBV5-8; J: TRBJ1-4; CDR3: CASSWVREKLFF; DNA: TGTGCCAGCAGCTGGGTGCGGGAAAAACTGTTTTTT
D: TRBD1; V: TRBV6-5; J: TRBJ1-6; CDR3: CASRLGGSPLHF; DNA: TGTGCCAGCAGATTAGGGGGCTCACCCCTCCACTTT
D: NA; V: TRBV14; J: TRBJ1-2; CDR3: CASSQGTAWGYTF; DNA: TGTGCCAGCAGCCAAGGGACAGCATGGGGCTACACCTTC
D: NA; V: TRBV5-5; J: TRBJ1-6; CDR3: CASSLVNSPLHF; DNA: TGTGCCAGCAGCTTGGTAAATTCACCCCTCCACTTT
D: NA; V: TRBV29-1; J: TRBJ1-1; CDR3: CSVETSGRGAEAFF; DNA: TGCAGCGTCGAAACCTCAGGGAGGGGAGCTGAAGCTTTCTTT
D: TRBD1; V: TRBV13; J: TRBJ2-7; CDR3: CASSVDRGGLSYEQYF; DNA: TGTGCCAGCAGCGTGGACAGGGGGGGCTTGTCCTACGAGCAGTACTTC
D: TRBD1; V: TRBV23-1; J: TRBJ1-2; CDR3: CASSQSRGQGVANYGYTF; DNA: TGCGCCAGCAGTCAATCCAGAGGACAGGGGGTCGCTAACTATGGCTACACCTTC
D: NA; V: TRBV4-3; J: TRBJ1-6; CDR3: CASSQDRGSHTIENSPLHF; DNA: TGCGCCAGCAGCCAAGATCGGGGTTCGCACACGATTGAGAATTCACCCCTCCACTTT
D: TRBD1; V: TRBV9; J: TRBJ2-2; CDR3: CASSGPGTANTGELFF; DNA: TGTGCCAGCAGCGGACCCGGGACAGCTAACACCGGGGAGCTGTTTTTT
D: NA; V: TRBV7-2; J: TRBJ1-2; CDR3: CASSLDPTGYYGYTF; DNA: TGTGCCAGCAGCTTAGACCCCACAGGGTACTATGGCTACACCTTC
D: NA; V: TRBV11-2; J: TRBJ1-1; CDR3: CASSFGDTEAFF; DNA: TGTGCCAGCAGCTTCGGTGACACTGAAGCTTTCTTT
D: NA; V: TRBV18; J: TRBJ2-7; CDR3: CASSPERSEQYF; DNA: TGTGCTAGCTCACCTGAGAGGAGCGAGCAGTACTTC
D: NA; V: TRBV5-6; J: TRBJ1-2; CDR3: CASSLPDSVYGYTF; DNA: TGTGCCAGCAGCTTACCGGACAGCGTCTATGGCTACACCTTC
D: NA; V: TRBV7-2; J: TRBJ2-5; CDR3: CASSLEQGLETQYF; DNA: TGTGCCAGCAGCTTAGAACAGGGTTTGGAGACCCAGTACTTC
D: NA; V: TRBV5-1; J: TRBJ2-5; CDR3: CASSRRPAETQYF; DNA: TGCGCCAGCAGCCGCAGGCCCGCGGAGACCCAGTACTTC
D: TRBD1; V: TRBV7-6; J: TRBJ2-6; CDR3: CASSHDRVSGANVLTF; DNA: TGTGCCAGCAGCCACGACAGGGTCTCTGGGGCCAACGTCCTGACTTTC
D: TRBD1; V: TRBV5-1; J: TRBJ2-7; CDR3: CASSLEGQGSSYEQYF; DNA: TGCGCCAGCAGCTTGGAAGGACAGGGGAGCTCCTACGAGCAGTACTTC
D: NA; V: TRBV4-3; J: TRBJ1-4; CDR3: CASSQDQGHNEKLFF; DNA: TGCGCCAGCAGCCAAGACCAAGGACACAATGAAAAACTGTTTTTT
D: NA; V: TRBV6-1; J: TRBJ2-7; CDR3: CASREGKGAKNEQYF; DNA: TGTGCCAGCAGGGAGGGGAAGGGGGCGAAGAACGAGCAGTACTTC
D: NA; V: TRBV25-1; J: TRBJ2-7; CDR3: CASSEWPGYEQYF; DNA: TGTGCCAGCAGTGAATGGCCGGGCTACGAGCAGTACTTC
D: NA; V: TRBV19; J: TRBJ1-2; CDR3: CASSIDGQILYGYTF; DNA: TGTGCCAGTAGTATAGATGGGCAGATACTCTATGGCTACACCTTC
D: TRBD2; V: TRBV10-3; J: TRBJ2-1; CDR3: CAISGTSGRASGNEQFF; DNA: TGTGCCATCAGTGGGACTAGCGGTCGGGCTTCGGGGAATGAGCAGTTCTTC
D: TRBD2; V: TRBV9; J: TRBJ2-1; CDR3: CASSVAAGVEGEQFF; DNA: TGTGCCAGCAGCGTAGCGGCGGGGGTCGAGGGGGAGCAGTTCTTC